This TCR beta chain was captured by sequencing in a study of siplizumab effects on memory and regulatory T cells (dated by TCRdb to 2018 to 2020). General notes on the study: The study looked at the effect of siplizumab, an anti-CD2 antibody, on alloreactive T-cell subsets in allogeneic mixed lymphocyte reactions made from human PBMCs.

Details on this clone: This receptor's antigen is unknown. Within one base of it there is no much larger clone, and no base qualities were kept.

Here is what the overall study found, with its caveats: Among mappable alloreactive CD4+ clones, the Treg-derived fraction averaged approximately 66% with siplizumab versus roughly 29% in control reactions. For roughly 75-97% of proliferating CD4+ or CD8+ clones, no naive or memory phenotype could be assigned. The suppressive function of proliferating Tregs from siplizumab cultures was not functionally confirmed. Unstimulated naive T cells appeared to be more diverse than memory T cells, and naive cells seemed to make a substantial contribution to the alloresponse. Because sequences below about 10^-5 frequency were poorly captured, only a minor fraction of alloreactive clones could be mapped to unstimulated subsets. The cumulative frequency of alloreactive sequences that could be traced back to unstimulated CD4+ memory T cells was significantly reduced by siplizumab.

The germline V gene encodes CDR1 MNHNS and CDR2 SASEGT. The junction shows trimming of 3 bases on V and 2 bases on J, and the gene matches do not reach 7 bases of it. Including cysteine and phenylalanine, the CDR3 has 16 amino acids. Only the CDR3 region is kept as DNA, spanning 48 bases read in frame from base 1. The library was obtained by the immunoSEQ multiplex PCR assay. Some 1.1 x 10^5 TCR templates per sample were assayed by the deep sequencing platform. Genomic DNA extracted from sorted T cells was used for TCRbeta CDR3 sequencing. Concerning the study's data processing: The R programming language was used for clonal analysis of TCRbeta CDR3 data. Alloreactive CD4+ and CD8+ clones were identified by comparing unstimulated samples to CFSE-low samples taken after the reaction. Regulatory or non-regulatory origin was assigned to alloreactive CD4+ clones by matching of sequences to sorted unstimulated Treg and non-Treg repertoires. This is the immuneACCESS table as TCRdb keeps it, with only in-frame sequences that have V and J called. A part of the clones is gone; compared with another copy, unresolved V genes explain less than half, and the rest is unexplained. Clonal size and the V and J genes are those of that table, whereas D and trimming came from the DNA. The sample table records about 1,000 clones; roughly 80% of these occur just once. Of the sample, approximately 57% falls within the top ten clones.

Unstimulated CD4+ memory cells were also sequenced in three donor pairs, together with CD4+ naive, CD8+ TEMRA, CD8+ naive and CD8+ effector memory subsets. TCRbeta CDR3 sequencing was performed on sorted unstimulated T cells and on proliferating T cells recovered from mixed lymphocyte reactions. Fresh whole blood from around 10 HLA-typed healthy donors was used as the source from which PBMCs were isolated. Sequencing used TEMRA CD8+ T cells sorted from blood. This sample's cell subset or site label indicates: unstimulated CD8+ CD45RA+ effector memory T cells. Here the chain combines TRBV6-1 and TRBJ2-7, with 10 central nucleotides matching TRBD1. The receptor comes from a human donor in good health. Here the CDR3 is given as CASSEILTGGPYEQYF. In nucleotides, the sequence is TGTGCCAGCAGTGAGATTCTGACAGGGGGCCCCTACGAGCAGTACTTC.